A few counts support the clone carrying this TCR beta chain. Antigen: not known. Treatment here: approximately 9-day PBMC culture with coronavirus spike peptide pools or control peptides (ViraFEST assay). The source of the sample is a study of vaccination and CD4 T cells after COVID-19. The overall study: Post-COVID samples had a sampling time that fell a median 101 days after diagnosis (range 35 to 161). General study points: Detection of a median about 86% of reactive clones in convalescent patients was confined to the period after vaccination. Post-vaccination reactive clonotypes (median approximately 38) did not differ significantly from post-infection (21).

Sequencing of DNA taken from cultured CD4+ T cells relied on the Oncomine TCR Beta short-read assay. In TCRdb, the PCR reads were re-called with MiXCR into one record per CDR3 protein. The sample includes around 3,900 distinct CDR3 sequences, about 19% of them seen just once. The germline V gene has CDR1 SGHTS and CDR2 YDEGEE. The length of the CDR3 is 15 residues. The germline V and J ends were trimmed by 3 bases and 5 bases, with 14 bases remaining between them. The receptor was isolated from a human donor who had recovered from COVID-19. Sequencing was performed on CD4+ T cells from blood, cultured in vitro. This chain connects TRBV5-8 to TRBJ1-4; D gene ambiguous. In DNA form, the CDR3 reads TGTGCCAGCAGCTCGGACTTAGGAGGCAATGAAAAACTGTTTTTT. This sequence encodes CASSSDLGGNEKLFF. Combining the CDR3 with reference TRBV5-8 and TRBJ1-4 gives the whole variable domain EAGVTQSPTHLIKTRGQQATLRCSPISGHTSVYWYQQALGLGLQFLLWYDEGEERNRGNFPPRFSGRQFPNYSSELNVNALELEDSALYLCASSSDLGGNEKLFFGSGTQLSVL.